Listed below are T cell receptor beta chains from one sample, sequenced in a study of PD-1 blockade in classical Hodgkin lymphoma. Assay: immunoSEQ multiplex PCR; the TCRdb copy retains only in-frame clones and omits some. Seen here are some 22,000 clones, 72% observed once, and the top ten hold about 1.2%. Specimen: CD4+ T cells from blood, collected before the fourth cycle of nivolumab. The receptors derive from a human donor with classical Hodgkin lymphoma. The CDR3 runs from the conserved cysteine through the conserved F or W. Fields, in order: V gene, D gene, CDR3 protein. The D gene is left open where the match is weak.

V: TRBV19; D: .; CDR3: CASSIVRSGAYEQYF
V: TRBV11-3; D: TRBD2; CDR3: CASSLGGGSTDTQYF
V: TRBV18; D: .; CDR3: CASSPLQETQYF
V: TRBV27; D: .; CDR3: CASSSGPGGNTIYF
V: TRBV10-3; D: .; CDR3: CAISSAGVGYGYTF
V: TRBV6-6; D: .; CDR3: CASRSGGARNYGYTF
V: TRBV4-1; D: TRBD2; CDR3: CASSQAASGPYEQYF
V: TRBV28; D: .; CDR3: CASRDFGDRAEAFF
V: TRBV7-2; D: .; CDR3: CASSLPKTGRTYEQYF
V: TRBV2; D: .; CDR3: CASSGGTNSNQPQHF
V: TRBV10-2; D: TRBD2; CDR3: CASAGLAGYEQYF
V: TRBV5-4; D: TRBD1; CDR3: CASSADRGFMNTEAFF
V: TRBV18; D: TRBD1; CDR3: CASSPPNRGVNTEAFF
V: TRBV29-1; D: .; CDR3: CSVVESGWYGYTF
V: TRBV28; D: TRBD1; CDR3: CASSWGDRGETQYF
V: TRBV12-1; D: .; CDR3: CASSLGPFDRGTDTQYF
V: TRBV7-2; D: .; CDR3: CASSPQRQQPQHF
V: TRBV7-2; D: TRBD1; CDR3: CASSLGGTAYGYTF
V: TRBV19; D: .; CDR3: CASTLPGLGNTIYF
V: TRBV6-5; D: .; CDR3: CASSYLSAPTQAFF
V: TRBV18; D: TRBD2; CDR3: CASSPGGGRNEQYF
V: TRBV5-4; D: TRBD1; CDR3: CASSLTGGPFSTDTQYF
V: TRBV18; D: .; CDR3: CASSPYGGDTEAFF
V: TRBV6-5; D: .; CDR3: CASSSLGSNNSPLHF
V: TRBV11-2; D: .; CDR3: CASSFSPGTRGISPLHF
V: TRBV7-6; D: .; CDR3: CASSLGTVNNSPLHF